What follows are 6 T cell receptor beta chains derived from one specimen sequenced in a study of PD-1 blockade in classical Hodgkin lymphoma. There was relapse after autologous stem cell transplantation in every patient, and there was variation in brentuximab vedotin exposure. Negative selection with magnets was how CD8+ T cells were isolated from the thawed PBMCs. Sequencing used immunoSEQ multiplex PCR; TCRdb keeps in-frame clones, though not all of them. The sample carries about 5,000 clones, over 75% recorded once. The specimen comprised CD8+ T cells from blood, sampled at baseline. The receptor set was obtained from a human donor with classical Hodgkin lymphoma.

The gene calls are TRBV27 and TRBJ1-1; a possible D gene is TRBD1 (5 bases). Trimming took off 7 bases at V and 0 bases at J, with 24 bases between the two ends. Germline V gives CDR1 MNHEY, CDR2 SMNVEV (reference sequence). The CDR3 consists of 18 residues. The DNA of the CDR3 is TGTGCCAGCAACTCCCTCCCAGGGAGGGTAAACATGAACACTGAAGCTTTCTTT. Translating it yields CASNSLPGRVNMNTEAFF.

The V and J genes are TRBV6-1 and TRBJ1-3, with TRBD1 identical over 8 bases. Germline V gene data show CDR1 as MNHNS and CDR2 as SASEGT. There are 15 residues in the CDR3. The junction had 6 bases not matched to a gene; V was cut back by 0 bases and J by 8 bases. The CDR3 region has the DNA TGTGCCAGCAGTGAAGCTCCCCACAGGGGGGACACCATATATTTT. Translation: CASSEAPHRGDTIYF.

J is TRBJ2-5 and V is TRBV4-3, with D perhaps TRBD1 (5 bases). The ends were cut back, 0 bases at V and 3 bases at J, with 5 bases in the middle. The CDR3 is made up of 13 amino acids. CDR1 and CDR2 from the germline V gene are LGHNA and YSLEER. The CDR3 loop reads CASSQDREETQYF. Here the CDR3 DNA reads TGCGCCAGCAGCCAAGACAGGGAAGAGACCCAGTACTTC.

This chain joins TRBV18 and TRBJ2-1, with D perhaps assigned TRBD1 or TRBD2 (5 bases each). Trimming took off 6 bases at V and 2 bases at J, with 26 bases between the two ends. Per the germline V gene, CDR1 is KGHSH and CDR2 is LQKENI. The CDR3 loop spans 19 amino acids. The CDR3 DNA reads as TGTGCCAGCTCCGTTAGAGGGACGGCCAACGGTGGAGCCTACAATGAGCAGTTCTTC. The encoded protein is CASSVRGTANGGAYNEQFF. Full variable domain (remainder filled in from reference TRBV18 and TRBJ2-1): NAGVMQNPRHLVRRRGQEARLRCSPMKGHSHVYWYRQLPEEGLKFMVYLQKENIIDESGMPKERFSAEFPKEGPSILRIQQVVRGDSAAYFCASSVRGTANGGAYNEQFFGPGTRLTVL.

This clone turned up a few times. At one boundary the junction diverges from the germline segment, which might be a read error. The chain recombines TRBV7-7 with TRBJ2-2; D perhaps matches TRBD2 (6 bases). Germline V gene data show CDR1 as SSHAT and CDR2 as FNYEAQ (reference sequence). The CDR3 spans 16 residues. The CDR3 reads CASSWEVEANTGELFF. The CDR3 nucleotides read TGTGCTAGCAGCTGGGAGGTGGAGGCGAACACCGGGGAGCTGTTTTTT. The full variable domain, with the rest looked up from reference TRBV7-7 and TRBJ2-2, is GAGVSQSPRYKVTKRGQDVTLRCDPISSHATLYWYQQALGQGPEFLTYFNYEAQPDKSGLPSDRFSAERPEGSISTLTIQRTEQRDSAMYRCASSWEVEANTGELFFGEGSRLTVL.

The chain combines TRBV4-2 with TRBJ2-3; the D is unclear. Trimming cost V 4 bases and J 1 base, with 18 bases left between them. Looked up from germline, CDR1 is LGHNA and CDR2 is YNFKEQ. The CDR3 is made up of 17 amino acids. The CDR3 sequence: CASSPPRESVGTDTQYF. CDR3 coding DNA: TGTGCCAGCAGCCCTCCAAGGGAATCGGTAGGCACAGATACGCAGTATTTT.